Below, 9 T cell receptor beta chains from the same sample are listed, as sequenced in a study of cytomegalovirus exposure and HLA in healthy donors. Generated by immunoSEQ multiplex PCR, the TCRdb table keeps only in-frame clones and is missing some. This table holds about 240,000 clones, around 87% found once. The material sequenced was PBMCs. The receptors here all came from a woman aged 25 to 45 in good health and CMV-seropositive.

V gene TRBV18 combines with J gene TRBJ1-1; tentative D call: TRBD1 (6 bases). The CDR3 is made up of 15 amino acids. V was cut by 3 bases and J by 5 bases, with 16 bases left in between. Germline V gene sequence: CDR1 KGHSH, CDR2 LQKENI. In nucleotides, the CDR3 is TGTGCCAGCTCACCCCTCGGGTCAGGGGAAACTGAAGCTTTCTTT. Its protein is CASSPLGSGETEAFF.

This clone was recorded a few times. The CDR3 carries no conserved terminal phenylalanine or tryptophan, so it likely arises from a read error. The DNA is left out, because the CDR3 cannot be placed on it with certainty; the CDR3 is given as TCRdb lists it. V and J are TRBV2 and TRBJ1-1; the table's D call of TRBD1 was not tested on the DNA. The germline V gene encodes CDR1 SNHLY and CDR2 FYNNEI. The CDR3 comprises 11 residues, both ends counted. CDR3 loop: CASRNRDRQAL.

The rearrangement joins TRBV27 to TRBJ1-2; no clear D gene. Germline V lookup: CDR1 MNHEY, CDR2 SMNVEV (reference sequence). CDR3 length equals 19 residues. V was clipped by 5 bases and J by 4 bases, with 29 bases between them. The DNA of the CDR3 is TGTGCCAGCAGTCCGACTGCCATGGATGACCGCGATAGCAGCTATGGCTACACCTTC. It translates to CASSPTAMDDRDSSYGYTF.

This clone was seen more than once but under ten times. The gene calls are TRBV5-1 and TRBJ2-3; 10 nucleotides line up with TRBD1. Germline V gene lookup returns CDR1 SGHRS and CDR2 YFSETQ. The CDR3 runs 13 residues. J gave up 14 bases and V 4 bases, and 10 bases lay outside the gene matches. CDR3 nucleotide sequence: TGCGCCAGCAGCCCGGGGGGACAGGGGAAGCGGTATTTT. Protein sequence: CASSPGGQGKRYF.

The V gene is TRBV6-5, the J gene TRBJ2-1; TRBD2 matches 7 bases. With V trimmed by 2 bases and J by 5 bases, 9 bases remained unmatched. Germline assignment: CDR1 MNHEY and CDR2 SVGAGI. The CDR3 loop spans 16 amino acids. In nucleotides, the CDR3 is TGTGCCAGCAGTTACCTTGGACTAGGAGTGAACAATGAGCAGTTCTTC. Translation gives CASSYLGLGVNNEQFF.

This rearrangement joins TRBV10-3 to TRBJ2-7, with 8 bases fitting TRBD2. In germline, CDR1 is ENHRY, CDR2 SYGVKD. The CDR3 covers 13 residues. Losses at the gene ends were 6 bases for V and 4 bases for J; bases not matched to a gene: 5. The CDR3 sequence: CAIRLSGGYEQYF. CDR3 sequence (DNA): TGTGCCATCAGGCTCTCGGGGGGGTACGAGCAGTACTTC.

The J gene is TRBJ2-5, the V gene TRBV5-1; 9 bases fit TRBD2. The CDR3 consists of 16 residues. V dropped 1 base and J dropped 2; count of bases not matched to a gene: 6. Germline V gene sequence: CDR1 SGHRS, CDR2 YFSETQ. The CDR3 is CASSLRSGRPQETQYF. The CDR3 coding sequence is TGCGCCAGCAGCTTGAGGAGCGGGAGGCCACAAGAGACCCAGTACTTC.

This chain joins TRBV28 and TRBJ2-2, with TRBD2 identical over 10 bases. This CDR3 contains 15 residues. Germline trimming cut 3 bases from V and 6 bases from J; bases unmatched to any gene: 4. The V gene's germline CDR1 is MDHEN and CDR2 SYDVKM. CDR3 bases: TGTGCCAGCAGTTTGCTAGCGGGAGCTCCCGGGGAGCTGTTTTTT. It yields the protein CASSLLAGAPGELFF.

The chain is built from TRBV11-1 and TRBJ2-3; D is uncertain. Germline V gives CDR1 SGHAT, CDR2 FQDESV (reference sequence). This CDR3 contains 14 residues. V dropped 1 base and J dropped 2 bases, with 7 bases sitting between them. The CDR3 coding sequence is TGTGCCAGCAGCTTAGTTGGCTCCACAGATACGCAGTATTTT. This gives the protein CASSLVGSTDTQYF.